This note documents a single T cell receptor (beta chain) sequence. Original data processing: Counts of nucleated cells, estimated from reference gene primer amplification, were obtained. The repertoire was sequenced with immunoSEQ multiplex PCR; TCRdb's copy has only in-frame clones and lacks some. The V and J calls and clone size were taken over from that table, and D and trimming were inferred from the DNA. The sample yields some 160,000 clones, 80% seen once. The CDR3 loop spans 16 amino acids. Germline V CDR1 and CDR2: LNHDA, SQIVND (reference sequence). V gave up 1 base and J gave up 0 bases, with 12 bases separating them. The entry originates in a study of blood T cell repertoires in COVID-19.

The sample comprised peripheral blood. The sequence was collected from a woman aged 50 to 60 with acute or convalescent COVID-19. The rearrangement links TRBV19 to TRBJ1-1; tentative D call: TRBD1 (5 bases). CDR3 nucleotide sequence: TGTGCCAGTAGTATAGGCTGGGGCAGGGTGAACACTGAAGCTTTCTTT. Amino acids: CASSIGWGRVNTEAFF.